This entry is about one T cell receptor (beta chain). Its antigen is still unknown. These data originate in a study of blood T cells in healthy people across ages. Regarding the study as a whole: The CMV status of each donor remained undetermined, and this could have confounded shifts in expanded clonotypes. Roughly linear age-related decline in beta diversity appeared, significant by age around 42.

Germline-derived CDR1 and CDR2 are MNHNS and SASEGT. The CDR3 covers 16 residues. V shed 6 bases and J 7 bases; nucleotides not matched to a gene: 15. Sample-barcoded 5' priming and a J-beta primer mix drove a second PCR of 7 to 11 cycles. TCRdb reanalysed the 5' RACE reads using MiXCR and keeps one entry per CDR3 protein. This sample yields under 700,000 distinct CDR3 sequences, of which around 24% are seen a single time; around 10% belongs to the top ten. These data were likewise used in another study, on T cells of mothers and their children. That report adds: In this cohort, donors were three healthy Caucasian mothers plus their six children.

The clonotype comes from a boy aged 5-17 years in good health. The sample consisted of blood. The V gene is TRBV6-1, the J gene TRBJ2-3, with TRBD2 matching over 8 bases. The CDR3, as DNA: TGTGCCAGCAGCACCGGACAGTACGGGAGGGCGAATACGCAGTATTTT. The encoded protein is CASSTGQYGRANTQYF.